Sequencing of this T cell receptor (beta chain) was carried out in a study of blood T cell repertoires in COVID-19. Turning to the study itself: Samples of COVID-19 (acute and convalescent) were obtained from the United States, Italy and Spain.

Method: immunoSEQ multiplex PCR; TCRdb's copy keeps in-frame clones and lacks some. Of about 140,000 clones in the sample, around 87% were seen once. V lost 0 bases and J 1 base, leaving 7 bases between the germline ends. Germline assignment: CDR1 SGHNT and CDR2 YYREEE (reference sequence). The CDR3 contains 14 residues. The sample holds one count of this clone. The chain links TRBV5-4 to TRBJ1-1; D is unclear. This receptor was identified in a man between 60 and 75 years old who had recovered from COVID-19. Sequencing was performed on PBMCs or T cells enriched from blood (not recorded which). The DNA of the CDR3 is TGTGCCAGCAGCTTGGGAGGGAGGAACACTGAAGCTTTCTTT. Translation gives CASSLGGRNTEAFF.